The clone carrying this TCR beta chain has a handful of counts. Its antigen is not known. CDR1 and CDR2 from the germline V gene are KGHSH and LQKENI. This CDR3 has 17 amino acids. V dropped 3 bases and J dropped 0 bases, with 12 bases sitting between them. The sample comes from a study of beta chain features in type 1 diabetes. Whole-study context: Healthy donors, compared against patients, showed similar age, gender and cell yields. Taken together, all samples contributed approximately 110 million examined sorted cells.

Sequenced material consisted of expressed TCRB transcripts (all of the isolated RNA was reverse transcribed). Sequenced by immunoSEQ multiplex PCR; TCRdb stores in-frame clones only, minus some. Found here are hundreds of thousands of clones, 10% to 15% of them singletons; the top ten hold less than 0.025%. Study-level points and caveats: There was a moderate but significant shortening of TCRB CDR3s in all four CD4+ subsets of Type 1 diabetes patients.

Sorting of CD4+ naive, central memory, regulatory and stem cell-like memory cells was performed via CD45RO/CCR7/CD25/CD127/CD95/CD27. V gene TRBV18 combines with J gene TRBJ2-6; no definite D call. Sequenced material: naive CD4+ T cells from blood. This TCR was recovered from a young man with type 1 diabetes. The CDR3 DNA reads as TGTGCCAGCTCACCGATGGTGTTGGGCTCTGGGGCCAACGTCCTGACTTTC. It encodes CASSPMVLGSGANVLTF.